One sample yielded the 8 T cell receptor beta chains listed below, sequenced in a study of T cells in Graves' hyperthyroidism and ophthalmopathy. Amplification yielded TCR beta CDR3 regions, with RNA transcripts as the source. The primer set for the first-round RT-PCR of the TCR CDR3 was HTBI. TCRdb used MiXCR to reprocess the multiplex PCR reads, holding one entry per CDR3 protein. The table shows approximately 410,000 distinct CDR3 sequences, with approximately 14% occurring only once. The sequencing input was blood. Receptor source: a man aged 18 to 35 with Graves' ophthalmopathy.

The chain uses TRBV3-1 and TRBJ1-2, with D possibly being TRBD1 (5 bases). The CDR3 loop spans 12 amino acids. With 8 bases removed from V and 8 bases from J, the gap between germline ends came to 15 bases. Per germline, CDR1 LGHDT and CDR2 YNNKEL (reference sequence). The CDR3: CASGRDPGGYTF. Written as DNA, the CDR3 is TGTGCCAGCGGCCGGGACCCGGGGGGCTACACCTTC.

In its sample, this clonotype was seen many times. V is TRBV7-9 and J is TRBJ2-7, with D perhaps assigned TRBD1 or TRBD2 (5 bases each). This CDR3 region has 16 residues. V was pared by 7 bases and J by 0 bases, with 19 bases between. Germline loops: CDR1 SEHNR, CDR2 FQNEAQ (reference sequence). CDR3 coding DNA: TGTGCCAGCATCGAGGGAGATCAGGGCTTCTCCTACGAGCAGTACTTC. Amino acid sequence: CASIEGDQGFSYEQYF.

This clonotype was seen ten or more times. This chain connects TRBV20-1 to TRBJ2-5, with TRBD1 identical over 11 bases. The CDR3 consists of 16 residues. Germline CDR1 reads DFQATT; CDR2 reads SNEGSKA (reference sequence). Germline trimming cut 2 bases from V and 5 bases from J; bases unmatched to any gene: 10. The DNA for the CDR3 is TGCAGTGCTAGATCAATGGACAGGGGGCTCGGGGAGACCCAGTACTTC. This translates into CSARSMDRGLGETQYF.

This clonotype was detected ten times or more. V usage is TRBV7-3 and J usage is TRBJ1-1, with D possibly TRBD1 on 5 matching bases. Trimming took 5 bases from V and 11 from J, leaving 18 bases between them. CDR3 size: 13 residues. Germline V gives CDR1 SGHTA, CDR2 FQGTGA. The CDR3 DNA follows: TGTGCCAGCAGCACCAATATCGGGACTTGGGCTTTCTTT. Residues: CASSTNIGTWAFF. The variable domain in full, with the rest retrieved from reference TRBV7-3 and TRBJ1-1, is GAGVSQTPSNKVTEKGKYVELRCDPISGHTALYWYRQSLGQGPEFLIYFQGTGAADDSGLPNDRFFAVRPEGSVSTLKIQRTERGDSAVYLCASSTNIGTWAFFGQGTRLTVV.

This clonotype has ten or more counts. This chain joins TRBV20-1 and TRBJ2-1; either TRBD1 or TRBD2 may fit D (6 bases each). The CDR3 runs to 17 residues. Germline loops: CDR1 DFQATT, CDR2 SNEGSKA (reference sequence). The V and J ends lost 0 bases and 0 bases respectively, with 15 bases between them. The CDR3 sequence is CSARDNRGVSSYNEQFF. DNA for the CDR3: TGCAGTGCTAGAGATAATAGGGGGGTCAGCTCCTACAATGAGCAGTTCTTC.

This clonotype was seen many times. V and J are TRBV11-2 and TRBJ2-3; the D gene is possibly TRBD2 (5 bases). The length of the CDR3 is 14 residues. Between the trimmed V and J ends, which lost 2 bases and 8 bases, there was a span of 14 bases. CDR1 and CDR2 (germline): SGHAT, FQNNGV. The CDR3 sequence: CASSLSGITGTQYF. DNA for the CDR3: TGTGCCAGCAGCTTATCCGGGATAACTGGTACGCAGTATTTT.

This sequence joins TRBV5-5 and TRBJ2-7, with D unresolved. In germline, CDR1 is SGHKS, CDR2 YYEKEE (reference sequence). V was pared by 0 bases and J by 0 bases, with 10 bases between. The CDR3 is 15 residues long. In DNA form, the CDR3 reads TGTGCCAGCAGCTTGGATTTGGGGATCTCCTACGAGCAGTACTTC. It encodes CASSLDLGISYEQYF. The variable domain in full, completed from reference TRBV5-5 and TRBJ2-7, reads DAGVTQSPTHLIKTRGQQVTLRCSPISGHKSVSWYQQVLGQGPQFIFQYYEKEERGRGNFPDRFSARQFPNYSSELNVNALLLGDSALYLCASSLDLGISYEQYFGPGTRLTVT.

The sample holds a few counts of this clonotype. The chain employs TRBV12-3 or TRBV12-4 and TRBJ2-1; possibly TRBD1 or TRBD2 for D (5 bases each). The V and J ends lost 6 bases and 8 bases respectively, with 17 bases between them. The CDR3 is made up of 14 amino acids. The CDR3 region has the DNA TGTGCCAGCAGCCTGGGACGGCCTTGGGATGAGCAGTTCTTC. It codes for CASSLGRPWDEQFF.